The subject of this entry is one T cell receptor beta chain. Its specificity is not known. TCRdb's copy holds only in-frame clones and misses some; the assay was immunoSEQ multiplex PCR. The table lists around 150,000 clones, roughly 94% of them singletons. This CDR3 has 18 residues. V was shortened by 1 base and J by 3 bases, with 18 bases between the two germline ends. Germline V lookup: CDR1 KGHSH, CDR2 LQKENI. This specimen comes from a study of T cell responses to AZD1222 COVID-19 vaccine. The study's findings and limits: The donor cohort was predominantly white British with a female majority, and clonal diversity may have been underestimated. Reportedly, nearly half the spike-specific TCRs target unmutated variant regions. Repertoires were sampled only after the peak T cell response. Spike-specific TCR breadth rose after two AZD1222 doses, and depth rose as well.

The sequence came from an adult who received the AZD1222 COVID-19 vaccine. The chain is built from TRBV18 and TRBJ1-4; D remains ambiguous. Here the sequenced sample was peripheral blood, taken 28 days after the second AZD1222 dose. CDR3 protein: CASSPLGPFLLSNEKLFF. CDR3 coding DNA: TGTGCCAGCTCACCACTCGGTCCTTTTCTGCTATCTAATGAAAAACTGTTTTTT.